The 11 T cell receptor beta chains below all came from one sample that was sequenced in a study of graft-versus-host responses after intestinal transplantation. Using immunoSEQ multiplex PCR, the repertoire was profiled, and TCRdb retains in-frame clones only, with some absent. The sample records about 93,000 clones, around 93% being singletons. Their specific antigens are unknown. Material: unstimulated CD8+ T cells sorted from spleen or lymph node cells, obtained before intestinal transplant. These receptors were collected from a human donor who received an intestinal transplant.

The chain has TRBV7-6 and TRBJ2-1; D may be TRBD2 (5 bases). The CDR3 consists of 15 residues. CDR1 and CDR2 (germline): SGHVS, FNYEAQ. V was pared by 2 bases and J by 8 bases, with 16 bases between. The CDR3 bases are TGTGCCAGCAGCTTATTATCCGGGGTATCCGATGAGCAGTTCTTC. It codes for CASSLLSGVSDEQFF.

The rearrangement uses TRBV9 and TRBJ2-1; TRBD2 matches 11 bases. V gave up 1 base and J gave up 6 bases; unmatched junction bases: 3. CDR1 and CDR2 from the germline V gene are SGDLS and YYNGEE. CDR3 length: 15 residues. The CDR3 region is CASSVLLAGANEQFF. Written as DNA, the CDR3 is TGTGCCAGCAGCGTATTACTAGCGGGGGCCAATGAGCAGTTCTTC.

The V call is TRBV11-1, the J call TRBJ1-2, with 10 positions matching TRBD1. In germline, CDR1 is SGHAT, CDR2 FQDESV (reference sequence). The CDR3 covers 14 residues. With V trimmed by 5 bases and J by 4 bases, 4 bases remained unmatched. The CDR3 coding sequence is TGTGCCAGCAGCCCCGGGACAGGGGTCTATGGCTACACCTTC. Its protein is CASSPGTGVYGYTF.

This chain uses TRBV19 with TRBJ2-3, with no clear D. The V gene lost 3 bases and the J gene lost 6 bases, with 4 bases spanning the gap. This CDR3 is 11 amino acids long. From germline, CDR1 is LNHDA and CDR2 SQIVND (reference sequence). DNA for the CDR3: TGTGCCAGTAGTATTCGTGATACGCAGTATTTT. It translates to CASSIRDTQYF.

V is TRBV6-1 and J is TRBJ2-7; a weak D match, TRBD1 (5 bases). Germline-derived CDR1 and CDR2 are MNHNS and SASEGT. The V gene lost 1 base and the J gene lost 3 bases, with 13 bases spanning the gap. The CDR3 covers 15 residues. The CDR3 sequence is CASSEEQASYYEQYF. Here the CDR3 DNA reads TGTGCCAGCAGTGAAGAACAGGCAAGCTACTACGAGCAGTACTTC.

This clone showed up just once. The V and J genes are TRBV15 and TRBJ1-5, with TRBD1 matching over 7 bases. This CDR3 is built from 15 residues. The V segment lost 11 bases and the J segment 1 base; nucleotides outside the gene matches: 11. Germline-derived CDR1 and CDR2 are LNHNV and YYDKDF (reference sequence). The CDR3 DNA reads as TGTGCCGTCAAACAGGGGTGGAGGAGCAATCAGCCCCAGCATTTT. Translation: CAVKQGWRSNQPQHF.

This clone was recorded a few times. The V and J genes are TRBV13 and TRBJ2-7; no reliable D call. CDR1 is PRHDT and CDR2 is FYEKMQ in the germline V gene (reference sequence). V shed 6 bases and J shed 0 bases, with 12 bases lying between them. This CDR3 has 14 amino acids. CDR3 sequence (DNA): TGTGCCAGCAGTGCGGCTGTAGGCTCCTACGAGCAGTACTTC. Protein product: CASSAAVGSYEQYF.

V usage is TRBV28 and J usage is TRBJ2-1; 8 bases map to TRBD2. The CDR3 is made up of 16 amino acids. From germline, CDR1 is MDHEN and CDR2 SYDVKM. Trimming cost V 2 bases and J 2 bases; bases outside gene matches: 5. The CDR3 loop is CASSLHAGGPYNEQFF. In DNA form, the CDR3 reads TGTGCCAGCAGTTTACACGCGGGAGGCCCCTACAATGAGCAGTTCTTC. The variable domain in full, completed from reference TRBV28 and TRBJ2-1, reads DVKVTQSSRYLVKRTGEKVFLECVQDMDHENMFWYRQDPGLGLRLIYFSYDVKMKEKGDIPEGYSVSREKKERFSLILESASTNQTSMYLCASSLHAGGPYNEQFFGPGTRLTVL.

This sequence joins TRBV6-1 and TRBJ2-1; 13 bases map to TRBD2. There are 14 residues in the CDR3. Germline CDR1 and CDR2: MNHNS and SASEGT. The V segment lost 4 bases and the J segment 8 bases; nucleotides outside the gene matches: 2. In DNA form, the CDR3 reads TGTGCCAGCAGTGGGACTAGCGGGGGCGATGAGCAGTTCTTC. This codes for CASSGTSGGDEQFF.

This sequence joins TRBV30 and TRBJ2-7, with 8 bases aligning to TRBD2. There are 16 residues in the CDR3. J was trimmed by 3 bases and V by 2 bases; bases with no gene match: 12. The germline V gene encodes CDR1 GTSNPN and CDR2 SVGIG (reference sequence). The CDR3 DNA follows: TGTGCCTGGAGTTTTGGGGGCGCGGGAGGTTACTACGAGCAGTACTTC. The encoded protein is CAWSFGGAGGYYEQYF.

The count of this clone is one. The chain combines TRBV19 with TRBJ2-7; D is unclear. Trimming took 5 bases from V and 1 from J, leaving 9 bases between them. The CDR3 spans 13 residues. CDR1 LNHDA and CDR2 SQIVND come from the germline V gene (reference sequence). CDR3: CASSSGQSYEQYF. CDR3 bases: TGTGCCAGTAGTTCTGGGCAGTCCTACGAGCAGTACTTC.